These T cell receptor beta chains were read from a single sample in a study of T cells in Graves' hyperthyroidism and ophthalmopathy. In TCRdb, the multiplex PCR reads were re-called with MiXCR into one record per CDR3 protein. The sample carries around 250,000 distinct CDR3 sequences, around 24% recorded once. The sequencing input was blood. Every receptor here comes from a woman between 40 and 50 years old with Graves' ophthalmopathy. The CDR3 runs from the conserved cysteine through the conserved F or W. Each record gives: J gene, clone size, V gene, D gene, CDR3 DNA, CDR3 protein. A D gene is named only where the DNA matches it firmly. Clone size, where shown, is once, few, many, or a class for clones that have expanded.

TRBJ1-2 few TRBV20-1 - TGCAGTGCAACCCCGGGGGGTTACGGCTACACCTTC CSATPGGYGYTF
TRBJ1-2 - TRBV11-2 - TGTGCCAGCAGCCCCCACTTCTTATATGGCTACACCTTC CASSPHFLYGYTF
TRBJ1-1 few TRBV7-2 TRBD1 TGTGCCAGCAGCAACGACAGGGGTAACACTGAAGCTTTCTTT CASSNDRGNTEAFF
TRBJ2-7 many TRBV6-1 - TGTGCCAGCAGTGAAGCATCACAGCTCTACGAGCAGTACTTC CASSEASQLYEQYF
TRBJ2-7 many TRBV6-1 - TGTGCCAGCCGACTTTCCTACGAGCAGTACTTC CASRLSYEQYF
TRBJ2-7 many TRBV28 TRBD2 TGTGCCAGCAGTTCGGGGGGACGGTACGAGCAGTACTTC CASSSGGRYEQYF
TRBJ2-5 - TRBV12-3/TRBV12-4 - TGTGCCAGCAGCCCCGAGGGGGGGGCTCTGGAGACCCAGTACTTC CASSPEGGALETQYF
TRBJ1-2 - TRBV6-1 - TGTGCCAGCTGTGGGATGCTAATCTATGGCTACACCTTC CASCGMLIYGYTF
TRBJ2-2 many TRBV6-2/TRBV6-3 - TGTGCCAGCAGACCGTGGGGGGCGAACACCGGGGAGCTGTTTTTT CASRPWGANTGELFF
TRBJ1-2 many TRBV10-3 - TGTGCCATCAGAGTGGGGCAAGGGACTCCGGATCGGGGTGGCTACACCTTC CAIRVGQGTPDRGGYTF
TRBJ1-1 - TRBV30 - TGTGCCTGGAGGGGAGGGGAGAACACTGAAGCTTTCTTT CAWRGGENTEAFF
TRBJ2-5 many TRBV24-1 TRBD2 TGTGCCACCAGTGATAAGACTAGCGGGAGGGCTGGAGAGACCCAGTACTTC CATSDKTSGRAGETQYF
TRBJ2-7 many TRBV7-6 TRBD1 TGTGCCAGCAGCCCTACACAGGGGAAGGGCGAGCAGTACTTC CASSPTQGKGEQYF
TRBJ2-2 - TRBV30 - TGTGCCTGGAGTATCGGTACCGGGGAGCTGTTTTTT CAWSIGTGELFF
TRBJ1-1 - TRBV12-3/TRBV12-4 - TGTGCCAGCAGTCCAGGACAGCCTGGCACTGAAGCTTTCTTT CASSPGQPGTEAFF
TRBJ1-1 many TRBV5-1 - TGCGCCAGCAACGAGACCCCGAACACTGAAGCTTTCTTT CASNETPNTEAFF
TRBJ1-5 - TRBV14 - TGTGCCAGCAGCCAACACGGGGATCAGCCCCAGCATTTT CASSQHGDQPQHF
TRBJ2-5 many TRBV28 - TGTGCCAGCAGTTTATTCCCCTGGGGGACCCAGTACTTC CASSLFPWGTQYF
TRBJ1-2 many TRBV5-1 TRBD1 TGCGCCAGCAGCTCAAGGACAGGGGGCGCCGATGGCTACACCTTC CASSSRTGGADGYTF
TRBJ2-5 - TRBV13 TRBD2 TGTGCCAGCAGCTTAGGCGGGCGACTAGCGGGACCAAAGACCCAGTACTTC CASSLGGRLAGPKTQYF
TRBJ2-2 many TRBV7-3 TRBD1 TGTGCCAGCAGCTTAAATAAGGGGGCGAACGGGGAGCTGTTTTTT CASSLNKGANGELFF
TRBJ1-2 - TRBV6-5 TRBD1 TGTGCCAGCAGTTACACGGGACAGGGGGCGCCGAGGGGCTACACCTTC CASSYTGQGAPRGYTF
TRBJ2-7 many TRBV20-1 TRBD2 TGCAGTGCTTGGAGAACTGGAGCGGGAGCTAGCTACGAGCAGTACTTC CSAWRTGAGASYEQYF
TRBJ2-7 many TRBV7-8 - TGTGCCAGCAGCTTTGAAGGGAGATACGAGCAGTACTTC CASSFEGRYEQYF
TRBJ1-1 many TRBV7-9 - TGTGCCAGCAGCTTAGCGGGCATGTCGAACACTGAAGCTTTCTTT CASSLAGMSNTEAFF
TRBJ1-2 many TRBV18 - TGTGCCAGCTCACCGTGGGGGGAGAGAGACACCTTC CASSPWGERDTF